This TCR beta chain was obtained from a study of blood T cells in healthy people across ages. Sample-barcoded 5' priming and a J-beta primer mix drove a second PCR of roughly 6 to 12 cycles. TCRdb processed the 5' RACE reads anew with MiXCR; each CDR3 protein has one entry. The repertoire includes approximately 810,000 distinct CDR3 sequences, under 40% of them detected once, and under 15% sits in the top ten. Study-level findings and limits: CMV status of donors was not determined, possibly confounding expanded clonotype changes.

CDR3 length: 15 residues. V dropped 4 bases and J dropped 8 bases, with 15 bases sitting between them. On this clonotype itself: Antigen unknown.

Sequencing used blood. The TCR comes from a man aged 18 to 35 in good health. The chain is built from TRBV12-3 or TRBV12-4 and TRBJ1-6, with TRBD1 as a possible D gene (6 bases). The CDR3, as DNA: TGTGCCAGCAGTTCCCCTTCACAGGGTGATTCACCCCTCCACTTT. Its protein is CASSSPSQGDSPLHF.